This TCR beta chain is from a study of human T cells and chemical hapten exposure. Whole-study context: Sensitization employed 2% DPC on about 2 cm by about 2 cm of upper inner arm skin. Application of 0.01% DPC to the upper back was done by patch test, with a reading at 6 days. TCR yield per sample varied, mainly due to pooled library volumes.

The CDR3 runs 15 residues. Trimming pared 3 bases from V and 4 bases from J, leaving 13 bases between. This sample's time point: pre-sensitization, week 0. The treatment was: therapeutic diphenylcyclopropenone sensitization with weekly scalp DPC. The library tagged individual cDNA molecules with unique molecular identifiers. TCRdb reprocessed the RACE reads with MiXCR, giving one entry per CDR3 protein. There are under 300,000 distinct CDR3 sequences in the sample; around 9.3% occur only once, and 2% to 3% lies in the top ten. Sequenced here: whole blood, sampled in connection with sensitization to the hapten diphenylcyclopropenone (DPC). The chain has TRBV12-3 or TRBV12-4 and TRBJ1-5; D unclear. This receptor was taken from a woman between 40 and 55 years old with alopecia areata. Some clones in this sample may be carry-over from other donors' samples. The CDR3 region is CASSFFLNPNQPQHF. CDR3 in DNA: TGTGCCAGCAGTTTTTTTCTAAACCCGAATCAGCCCCAGCATTTT.